These 26 T cell receptor beta chains were all obtained from the same sample, sequenced in a study of T-cell reconstitution after alpha-beta-depleted transplantation in children. Unique molecular identifiers were incorporated into the prepared TCRbeta library. TCRdb ran MiXCR on the PCR reads and lists one entry per CDR3 protein. The table includes about 300,000 distinct CDR3 sequences, over 9% detected once. Sequenced material: PBMCs, taken before TCRalphabeta/CD19-depleted stem cell transplant. Source of these receptors: a boy younger than two with acute myeloid leukemia, due to receive a stem cell transplant.

This clonotype was recorded at least ten times. This rearrangement joins TRBV12-3 or TRBV12-4 to TRBJ2-7; D is unresolved. The germline V and J ends were trimmed by 3 bases and 2 bases, with 14 bases remaining between them. The CDR3 is 15 amino acids. The CDR3 loop is CASSLWGTSTYEQYF. The CDR3 DNA follows: TGTGCCAGCAGTTTGTGGGGAACCTCAACCTACGAGCAGTACTTC.

The V and J genes are TRBV4-2 and TRBJ2-2; a weak D match, TRBD2 (6 bases). CDR1 is LGHNA and CDR2 is YNFKEQ in the germline V gene. The CDR3 covers 16 residues. V lost 4 bases, J lost 2 bases, and 14 bases lay in between. This CDR3 reads CASSRVADTNTGELFF. Written as DNA, the CDR3 is TGTGCCAGCAGCCGTGTAGCGGATACCAACACCGGGGAGCTGTTTTTT.

The sample holds many counts of this clonotype. This chain connects TRBV5-1 to TRBJ2-1, with 10 bases fitting TRBD2. V gave up 3 bases and J gave up 5 bases; unmatched junction bases: 5. Germline-derived CDR1 and CDR2 are SGHRS and YFSETQ. CDR3 length: 15 residues. The CDR3: CASSSGTSVHNEQFF. As DNA, the CDR3 is TGCGCCAGCAGCTCCGGGACTAGCGTTCACAATGAGCAGTTCTTC.

This clonotype was counted many times. V is TRBV12-3 or TRBV12-4 and J is TRBJ1-1; TRBD1 is a possible D gene (5 bases). The V end was cut by 6 bases, the J end by 5 bases, with 19 bases between. The CDR3 runs to 15 residues. The CDR3 sequence: CASSGNPWGSTEAFF. The CDR3 region has the DNA TGTGCCAGCAGCGGAAATCCGTGGGGGAGTACTGAAGCTTTCTTT.

This clonotype was detected many times. The chain has TRBV12-3 or TRBV12-4 and TRBJ2-3, with 7 nucleotides matching TRBD2. This CDR3 region has 16 residues. V lost 6 bases, J lost 3 bases, and 12 bases stayed unmatched. CDR3 protein: CASRLSAGVTTDTQYF. CDR3 in DNA: TGTGCCAGCAGACTTTCGGCGGGGGTTACTACAGATACGCAGTATTTT.

This clonotype was counted between two and nine times. V and J are TRBV5-1 and TRBJ2-3, with D possibly being TRBD2 (6 bases). The V end was cut by 4 bases, the J end by 1 base, with 13 bases between. In germline, CDR1 is SGHRS, CDR2 YFSETQ. The CDR3 contains 15 residues. CDR3 bases: TGCGCCAGCAGCCCAGCGGGCACCCGCACAGATACGCAGTATTTT. Translation: CASSPAGTRTDTQYF.

This clonotype has ten or more counts. CDR3 in amino acids: CASSLIDTDTQYF. The CDR3 bases are TGTGCCAGCAGTTTAATCGACACAGATACGCAGTATTTT. The V call is TRBV28, the J call TRBJ2-3, with D unresolved. Looked up from germline, CDR1 is MDHEN and CDR2 is SYDVKM. With 2 bases removed from V and 2 bases from J, the gap between germline ends came to 5 bases. The CDR3 spans 13 residues.

The chain combines TRBV20-1 with TRBJ2-1; possibly TRBD2 for D (6 bases). Germline V gene sequence: CDR1 DFQATT, CDR2 SNEGSKA (reference sequence). Trimming left V 6 bases short and J 0 bases short, with 15 bases between. This CDR3 is built from 15 residues. CDR3 sequence reads: CSAGGMETSYNEQFF. In nucleotides, the CDR3 is TGCAGTGCCGGGGGAATGGAGACCTCCTACAATGAGCAGTTCTTC.

This clonotype was seen many times. V and J are TRBV11-2 and TRBJ2-3; 9 bases align to TRBD2. Germline V CDR1 and CDR2: SGHAT, FQNNGV. The V gene end was trimmed by 5 bases and the J gene end by 4 bases; junction bases not matched to a gene: 7. This CDR3 has 15 amino acids. CDR3 coding DNA: TGTGCCAGCAGCCGCGGGACTAGCATCCCAGATACGCAGTATTTT. This encodes CASSRGTSIPDTQYF.

Ten or more counts support this clonotype. V is TRBV6-5 and J is TRBJ2-1; D may be TRBD2 (6 bases). This CDR3 has 15 residues. Germline V gene lookup returns CDR1 MNHEY and CDR2 SVGAGI. The V end was cut by 0 bases, the J end by 4 bases, with 10 bases between. The CDR3 reads CASSYSGLGYNEQFF. The CDR3 DNA reads TGTGCCAGCAGTTACTCGGGACTGGGATACAATGAGCAGTTCTTC.

The V gene is TRBV27, the J gene TRBJ2-1, with D perhaps matching TRBD1 or TRBD2 (5 bases each). Germline V gene sequence: CDR1 MNHEY, CDR2 SMNVEV (reference sequence). This CDR3 has 16 amino acids. Trimming cost V 3 bases and J 1 base, with 13 bases left between them. CDR3 residues: CASSFWGSRSYNEQFF. The DNA for the CDR3 is TGTGCCAGCAGTTTTTGGGGGAGCCGTTCCTACAATGAGCAGTTCTTC.

In this sample, this clonotype turned up a few times. The gene calls are TRBV29-1 and TRBJ2-2; D is undetermined. The CDR3 totals 11 residues. The germline CDR1 and CDR2 sequences are SQVTM and ANQGSEA. Trimming removed 5 bases from V and 6 bases from J, with 7 bases in between. The CDR3 protein is CSVPVAGELFF. For the CDR3, the DNA is TGCAGCGTTCCGGTTGCCGGGGAGCTGTTTTTT.

This clonotype was observed at least ten times. The rearrangement joins TRBV20-1 to TRBJ2-3; 8 nucleotides agree with TRBD2. The J segment lost 6 bases and the V segment lost 1 base, leaving 6 bases of the junction unmatched. The germline V gene encodes CDR1 DFQATT and CDR2 SNEGSKA (reference sequence). This CDR3 has 14 residues. CDR3 nucleotides: TGCAGTGCTAGAGTCCCTAGCGGGCCCGATACGCAGTATTTT. This codes for CSARVPSGPDTQYF.

This clonotype was found a few times. The chain employs TRBV7-9 and TRBJ1-1; TRBD1 matches at 8 bases. The CDR3 has 17 amino acids. V was pared by 2 bases and J by 4 bases, with 12 bases of the junction left unmatched. Germline V gives CDR1 SEHNR, CDR2 FQNEAQ (reference sequence). The CDR3 spells CASSLSGTGYAGTEAFF. The CDR3 DNA reads as TGTGCCAGCAGCTTAAGTGGGACAGGTTATGCGGGCACTGAAGCTTTCTTT. The full variable domain, completed using reference TRBV7-9 and TRBJ1-1, is DTGVSQNPRHKITKRGQNVTFRCDPISEHNRLYWYRQTLGQGPEFLTYFQNEAQLEKSRLLSDRFSAERPKGSFSTLEIQRTEQGDSAMYLCASSLSGTGYAGTEAFFGQGTRLTVV.

This clonotype was detected many times. This chain joins TRBV5-6 and TRBJ2-5, with 10 bases that match TRBD2. Germline loops: CDR1 SGHDT, CDR2 YYEEEE. CDR3 length equals 16 residues. The V segment lost 4 bases and the J segment 2 bases; nucleotides outside the gene matches: 8. The CDR3 protein is CASSGGGLADQETQYF. CDR3 bases: TGTGCCAGCAGCGGTGGCGGACTAGCGGATCAAGAGACCCAGTACTTC.

This clonotype was seen a handful of times. V gene TRBV6-1 combines with J gene TRBJ2-7, with a weak D call TRBD2 (7 bases). The germline CDR1 and CDR2 sequences are MNHNS and SASEGT. The CDR3 sequence is 14 residues long. V dropped 2 bases and J dropped 2 bases, with 10 bases sitting between them. In DNA form, the CDR3 reads TGTGCCAGCAGTGAATCGGGGGGCACCTACGAGCAGTACTTC. It encodes CASSESGGTYEQYF.

This clonotype was recorded once. This may arise from a read error, as a much more abundant clone is one base away. The CDR3 nucleotides read TGCGCCAGGAGCTTCCTGGGGGCGGACTACGAGCAGTACTTC. It specifies CARSFLGADYEQYF. V is TRBV5-1 and J is TRBJ2-7; tentative D call: TRBD1 (6 bases). The CDR3 loop spans 14 amino acids. Germline loops: CDR1 SGHRS, CDR2 YFSETQ.

Ten or more counts support this clonotype. J is TRBJ2-3 and V is TRBV20-1, with D perhaps TRBD2 (6 bases). Deletions cut 3 bases from V and 3 bases from J, with 16 bases between. Germline CDR1 is DFQATT and CDR2 is SNEGSKA (reference sequence). The CDR3 contains 15 residues. The CDR3 reads CSASIRRGRTDTQYF. CDR3 nucleotides: TGCAGTGCTAGTATTCGGCGGGGCAGGACAGATACGCAGTATTTT.

The chain uses TRBV7-9 and TRBJ2-7; 11 nucleotides agree with TRBD2. In germline, CDR1 is SEHNR, CDR2 FQNEAQ (reference sequence). Trimming at V came to 0 bases and at J to 2 bases, leaving 6 bases not matched to a gene. The CDR3 is 17 amino acids. The CDR3 spells CASSLARIAGGTYEQYF. The CDR3 coding sequence is TGTGCCAGCAGCTTAGCGCGTATAGCGGGAGGGACCTACGAGCAGTACTTC.

This clonotype was seen at least ten times. This rearrangement joins TRBV7-3 to TRBJ2-2, with D perhaps matching TRBD1 (5 bases). The CDR3 loop spans 13 amino acids. V lost 5 bases to trimming and J lost 4 bases, with 8 bases between them. Germline CDR1 is SGHTA and CDR2 is FQGTGA. Here the CDR3 DNA reads TGTGCCAGCAGCGGGGCTATCACCGGGGAGCTGTTTTTT. Encoded protein: CASSGAITGELFF.

This clonotype was detected a few times. The chain combines TRBV5-6 with TRBJ1-6; a weak D match, TRBD1 (6 bases). The V and J ends lost 4 bases and 7 bases respectively, with 15 bases between them. CDR3 size: 15 residues. CDR1 SGHDT and CDR2 YYEEEE come from the germline V gene. The CDR3, as DNA: TGTGCCAGCAGCAGCCCCGGGACACGAAATTCACCCCTCCACTTT. This sequence encodes CASSSPGTRNSPLHF.

This clonotype was seen many times. The J gene is TRBJ1-1, the V gene TRBV7-9; no definite D call. CDR1 SEHNR and CDR2 FQNEAQ come from the germline V gene (reference sequence). The CDR3 runs to 14 residues. Trimming left V 4 bases short and J 2 bases short, with 11 bases between. The CDR3: CASSSLVGNTEAFF. As DNA, the CDR3 is TGTGCCAGCAGCTCCCTTGTGGGCAACACTGAAGCTTTCTTT.

This clonotype was seen a few times. The chain links TRBV4-2 to TRBJ2-2; D remains unclear. Germline V gene sequence: CDR1 LGHNA, CDR2 YNFKEQ. V gave up 4 bases and J gave up 7 bases, with 19 bases separating them. The CDR3 totals 16 residues. This CDR3 reads CASSPRHDDLNGELFF. The DNA of the CDR3 is TGTGCCAGCAGCCCCCGCCACGACGATCTGAACGGGGAGCTGTTTTTT.

The chain is built from TRBV10-2 and TRBJ2-1; TRBD2 aligns across 7 bases. The ends lost 2 bases at V and 4 bases at J; junction bases unmatched: 8. Germline V gene data show CDR1 as WSHSY and CDR2 as SAAADI. The CDR3 is 16 amino acids. The CDR3 DNA is TGCGCCAGCAGTGAGACCCCGGGACTACCTTACAATGAGCAGTTCTTC. Amino acids: CASSETPGLPYNEQFF.

This clonotype was counted at least ten times. Here the CDR3 reads CASSLGTEDYEQYF. The CDR3 DNA reads as TGTGCCAGCAGCCTCGGGACAGAAGATTACGAGCAGTACTTC. J is TRBJ2-7 and V is TRBV7-9; 7 bases map to TRBD1. Germline-derived CDR1 and CDR2 are SEHNR and FQNEAQ (reference sequence). The CDR3 runs to 14 residues. Trimming took 5 bases from V and 4 from J; bases not matched to a gene: 8. The variable domain in full, completed from reference TRBV7-9 and TRBJ2-7, reads DTGVSQNPRHKITKRGQNVTFRCDPISEHNRLYWYRQTLGQGPEFLTYFQNEAQLEKSRLLSDRFSAERPKGSFSTLEIQRTEQGDSAMYLCASSLGTEDYEQYFGPGTRLTVT.

This sequence joins TRBV30 and TRBJ2-2; TRBD2 agrees at 11 bases. The CDR3 length is 14 residues. J was trimmed by 4 bases and V by 3 bases; bases with no gene match: 1. The germline CDR1 and CDR2 sequences are GTSNPN and SVGIG (reference sequence). The DNA for the CDR3 is TGTGCCTGGAGGGGACTAGCGGCCACCGGGGAGCTGTTTTTT. Translation: CAWRGLAATGELFF.